The 21 T cell receptor beta chains in this list originate from one sample, sequenced in a study of post-analysis software for immune sequencing data. The study's findings and limits: Patients used a handful of TRBV segments, including TRBV5-6, TRBV5-1 and TRBV20-1, more often than controls.

TCR beta cDNA libraries included unique molecular identifiers. One entry per CDR3 protein, called by TCRdb with MiXCR from the PCR reads. The sample has about 820,000 distinct CDR3 sequences, under 70% seen once. Antigens of these TCRs are unknown. Source material: blood. The origin of the receptors is a girl between 10 and 17 years old with multiple sclerosis.

The rearrangement joins TRBV15 to TRBJ1-2, with 8 bases that match TRBD1. Germline CDR1 is LNHNV and CDR2 is YYDKDF (reference sequence). This CDR3 comprises 14 residues. V dropped 3 bases and J dropped 3; count of bases not matched to a gene: 3. Written as DNA, the CDR3 is TGTGCCACCAGCAGGCTGGACAGGGACTATGGCTACACCTTC. Residues: CATSRLDRDYGYTF. The complete variable domain, with remaining parts taken from reference TRBV15 and TRBJ1-2, reads DAMVIQNPRYQVTQFGKPVTLSCSQTLNHNVMYWYQQKSSQAPKLLFHYYDKDFNNEADTPDNFQSRRPNTSFCFLDIRSPGLGDTAMYLCATSRLDRDYGYTFGSGTRLTVV.

V is TRBV29-1 and J is TRBJ2-7; 9 bases are a match to TRBD1. Trimming removed 7 bases from V and 4 bases from J; junction bases left unmatched: 8. Germline CDR1 reads SQVTM; CDR2 reads ANQGSEA. The CDR3 has 13 residues. CDR3 DNA: TGCAGCGCGGTGGACAGGGGATCGTACGAGCAGTACTTC. Translation gives CSAVDRGSYEQYF.

The genes are TRBV4-1 and TRBJ2-6; 9 bases match TRBD1. The V gene's germline CDR1 is MGHRA and CDR2 YSYEKL. V lost 4 bases and J lost 0; bases outside the gene matches: 4. The CDR3 has 17 residues. The CDR3 sequence: CASSPGTGNSGANVLTF. The CDR3 nucleotides are TGCGCCAGCAGCCCTGGGACAGGGAACTCTGGGGCCAACGTCCTGACTTTC.

This clonotype appeared a few times. The chain couples TRBV12-3 or TRBV12-4 to TRBJ1-2; no firm D call. The CDR3 extends over 13 amino acids. Trimming cost V 5 bases and J 8 bases, with 15 bases left between them. In DNA, the CDR3 is TGTGCCAGCAGTAATCAGGAAGTGTGGGGCTACACCTTC. It codes for CASSNQEVWGYTF.

The chain has TRBV5-1 and TRBJ1-2; TRBD1 is a possible D gene (5 bases). CDR3 length: 13 amino acids. Per germline, CDR1 SGHRS and CDR2 YFSETQ. Trimming left V 0 bases short and J 8 bases short, with 11 bases between. The CDR3 nucleotides are TGCGCCAGCAGCTTGGAGGGGCGTCAGGGCTACACCTTC. Encoded protein: CASSLEGRQGYTF. Looking up the rest from reference TRBV5-1 and TRBJ1-2 gives the full variable domain: KAGVTQTPRYLIKTRGQQVTLSCSPISGHRSVSWYQQTPGQGLQFLFEYFSETQRNKGNFPGRFSGRQFSNSRSEMNVSTLELGDSALYLCASSLEGRQGYTFGSGTRLTVV.

This chain connects TRBV7-9 to TRBJ2-7; TRBD1 might be the D (6 bases). Trimming removed 5 bases from V and 2 bases from J, with 16 bases in between. This CDR3 has 15 amino acids. Per germline, CDR1 SEHNR and CDR2 FQNEAQ (reference sequence). The DNA for the CDR3 is TGTGCCAGCAGCGAACAGGGCCAGGATCCCTACGAGCAGTACTTC. Encoded protein: CASSEQGQDPYEQYF.

The CDR3 DNA reads as TGCGCCAGCAGCTTACTCCAGGGGGCCCAGACCCAGTACTTC. Translating it yields CASSLLQGAQTQYF. V and J are TRBV5-1 and TRBJ2-5; 8 bases are shared with TRBD1. The germline V gene encodes CDR1 SGHRS and CDR2 YFSETQ. The V and J ends lost 2 bases and 6 bases, in that order; junction bases with no gene match: 6. This CDR3 is built from 14 residues.

A few counts support this clonotype. The genes are TRBV20-1 and TRBJ2-5; TRBD1 or TRBD2 may be the D gene (7 bases each). The tail of the sequence fits TRBJ2-7 better, so the J call may be wrong. The germline CDR1 and CDR2 sequences are DFQATT and SNEGSKA (reference sequence). The CDR3 has 14 amino acids. In DNA, the CDR3 is TGCAGTGCTTGCAGGGGGGGCCGTTCGGACGAGCAGTACTTC. Translation: CSACRGGRSDEQYF.

This clonotype was seen a few times. The chain recombines TRBV20-1 with TRBJ2-7, with 9 bases that match TRBD2. The V and J ends lost 7 bases and 4 bases, in that order; junction bases with no gene match: 8. From germline, CDR1 is DFQATT and CDR2 SNEGSKA (reference sequence). The CDR3 extends over 13 amino acids. The CDR3 sequence: CSVWGGRDYEQYF. DNA for the CDR3: TGCAGTGTATGGGGCGGGAGGGATTACGAGCAGTACTTC.

The chain recombines TRBV7-9 with TRBJ1-2; the match to TRBD1 covers 9 bases. The CDR3 contains 15 residues. Germline V lookup: CDR1 SEHNR, CDR2 FQNEAQ (reference sequence). The V gene end was trimmed by 7 bases and the J gene end by 4 bases; junction bases not matched to a gene: 10. The CDR3 loop is CASTRTGGDVYGYTF. The CDR3 region has the DNA TGTGCCAGCACTCGTACAGGGGGCGACGTCTATGGCTACACCTTC.

Points on this clonotype: The junction shows a germline mismatch at one end, possibly a read error. V usage is TRBV5-1 and J usage is TRBJ2-7, with 9 bases lining up with TRBD2. The CDR3 contains 14 residues. The germline gives CDR1 SGHRS, CDR2 YFSETQ. The DNA for the CDR3 is TGCACCAGCAGCTTGGGGGGACTAGCCGGCGAGCAGTACTTC. Its protein product is CTSSLGGLAGEQYF.

This clonotype has a handful of counts. This chain joins TRBV5-1 and TRBJ1-1; D is possibly TRBD1 (5 bases). V was cut by 4 bases and J by 6 bases, with 22 bases left in between. This CDR3 comprises 16 residues. Germline V CDR1 and CDR2: SGHRS, YFSETQ. CDR3 nucleotide sequence: TGCGCCAGCAGCCCGGGTGACTGGGCCCGGGGCGCTGAAGCTTTCTTT. Translated: CASSPGDWARGAEAFF.

This clonotype showed up just a few times. This chain connects TRBV29-1 to TRBJ1-4, with TRBD1 identical over 7 bases. Germline V gives CDR1 SQVTM, CDR2 ANQGSEA. With 6 bases clipped from V and 4 bases from J, the junction kept 2 bases outside the gene matches. The CDR3 consists of 12 residues. The CDR3 coding sequence is TGCAGCGTCGGACAGGTTAATGAAAAACTGTTTTTT. Protein product: CSVGQVNEKLFF.

The CDR3 here is CAISDGRNTEAFF. In DNA, the CDR3 is TGTGCCATCAGTGATGGGCGGAACACTGAAGCTTTCTTT. The chain recombines TRBV10-3 with TRBJ1-1; D not resolved. Trimming removed 3 bases at V and 1 base at J, with 6 bases between. CDR3 length: 13 amino acids. The germline V gene encodes CDR1 ENHRY and CDR2 SYGVKD.

The V and J genes are TRBV3-1 and TRBJ2-4; 7 nucleotides match TRBD1. The J call may be mistaken, given a closer DNA end match to TRBJ2-7. The CDR3 has 13 residues. Germline CDR1 LGHDT, CDR2 YNNKEL (reference sequence). The CDR3 loop reads CASSPRDRYEQYF. DNA of the CDR3: TGTGCCAGCAGCCCCCGGGACAGATACGAGCAGTACTTC.

The chain employs TRBV12-3 or TRBV12-4 and TRBJ1-6; D is uncertain. V was cut by 1 base and J by 10 bases, with 11 bases left in between. CDR3 size: 14 residues. The CDR3 sequence is CASSLVSGKSPLHF. CDR3 nucleotides: TGTGCCAGCAGTTTAGTGTCGGGTAAATCACCCCTCCACTTT.

Many counts were recorded for this clonotype. The chain recombines TRBV7-9 with TRBJ2-7; the match to TRBD1 covers 8 bases. J was trimmed by 2 bases and V by 5 bases; bases with no gene match: 5. CDR1 is SEHNR, CDR2 FQNEAQ, per germline (reference sequence). The CDR3 runs 14 residues. CDR3 in DNA: TGTGCCAGCAGCCGAGGGACAGGTCCCTACGAGCAGTACTTC. Its translation is CASSRGTGPYEQYF.

The chain combines TRBV29-1 with TRBJ1-1, with D possibly matching TRBD1 (6 bases). V was trimmed by 7 bases and J by 0 bases, leaving 9 bases between them. This CDR3 contains 12 residues. Germline V gene sequence: CDR1 SQVTM, CDR2 ANQGSEA. Written as DNA, the CDR3 is TGCAGCGGCGGACAGCTGAACACTGAAGCTTTCTTT. Protein sequence: CSGGQLNTEAFF.

This rearrangement joins TRBV3-1 to TRBJ1-2, with 7 positions matching TRBD1. Germline V gene lookup returns CDR1 LGHDT and CDR2 YNNKEL (reference sequence). This CDR3 is built from 12 residues. Trimming took 7 bases from V and 8 from J; bases not matched to a gene: 7. The CDR3 DNA sequence: TGTGCCAGCACCCTCGACAGGGTAGGCTACACCTTC. Translated, it gives CASTLDRVGYTF.

Only a few counts were recorded for this clonotype. Here the CDR3 reads CASSPSGTGSYEQYF. CDR3 in DNA: TGTGCCAGCAGTCCCTCCGGGACAGGGTCCTACGAGCAGTACTTC. V and J are TRBV12-3 or TRBV12-4 and TRBJ2-7; 9 nucleotides align to TRBD1. Unmatched junction bases numbered 6, after V lost 5 bases and J lost 1 base. This CDR3 has 15 amino acids.

CDR3 sequence reads: CASSQVVGGGATDTQYF. CDR3 DNA sequence: TGTGCCAGCAGCCAAGTTGTGGGCGGGGGGGCCACAGATACGCAGTATTTT. V gene TRBV12-3 or TRBV12-4 combines with J gene TRBJ2-3, with 9 bases aligning to TRBD2. This CDR3 has 17 amino acids. Losses at the gene ends were 6 bases for V and 2 bases for J; bases not matched to a gene: 12.